Listed below are T cell receptor beta chains from one sample, sequenced in a study of cytomegalovirus exposure and HLA in healthy donors. Assay used: immunoSEQ multiplex PCR; TCRdb lists only in-frame clones, some missing. The sample yields about 160,000 clones, about 80% seen once. The sequencing sample was made of PBMCs. The receptors shown here come from a man aged 18 to 35 in good health and CMV-seropositive. Each CDR3 is given with its conserved first and last residue. The order of the fields is D gene, V gene, J gene, clone size, CDR3 protein, CDR3 DNA. The D gene is left open where the match is weak. The size field is filled for only some rows; it gives once, few, many or a size class.

>-|TRBV2|TRBJ2-3|-
CASRGGRGRGGGTDTQYF
TGTGCCAGCAGGGGGGGCAGGGGGCGTGGGGGGGGTACAGATACGCAGTATTTT
>-|TRBV27|TRBJ1-5|-
CASSIGSYQPQHF
TGTGCCAGCAGTATTGGCAGTTATCAGCCCCAGCATTTT
>-|TRBV7-2|TRBJ1-2|-
CASSLGGGDYGYTF
TGTGCCAGCAGCTTAGGGGGGGGTGACTATGGCTACACCTTC
>-|TRBV7-9|TRBJ1-2|-
CASSQGSFYGYTF
TGTGCCAGCAGCCAGGGGAGCTTCTATGGCTACACCTTC
>TRBD1|TRBV30|TRBJ1-5|once
CAWSTGAYQPQHF
TGTGCCTGGAGCACAGGGGCCTATCAGCCCCAGCATTTT
>-|TRBV7-2|TRBJ2-7|-
CASSSGGGLRQYF
TGTGCCAGCAGCTCGGGAGGGGGCCTGAGGCAGTACTTC
>-|TRBV7-9|TRBJ2-3|few
CASSLGGTSTDTQYF
TGTGCCAGCAGCTTAGGCGGGACTAGCACAGATACGCAGTATTTT
>-|TRBV19|TRBJ2-7|-
CASSLKGRVGEQYF
TGTGCCAGTAGCCTCAAGGGGCGCGTCGGCGAGCAGTACTTC
>TRBD1|TRBV19|TRBJ1-1|-
CATLRQWTGGAGTEAFF
TGTGCCACCCTCCGGCAGTGGACAGGGGGCGCGGGCACTGAAGCTTTCTTT
>-|TRBV7-2|TRBJ2-5|-
CASSLGRGGETQYF
TGTGCCAGCAGCTTAGGACGGGGTGGAGAGACCCAGTACTTC
>-|TRBV14|TRBJ2-7|-
CASSQVFSYEQYF
TGTGCCAGCAGCCAAGTCTTTTCCTACGAGCAGTACTTC
>-|TRBV28|TRBJ1-4|-
CASRLRDGGGKLFF
TGTGCCAGCAGGCTCCGGGACGGCGGGGGAAAACTGTTTTTT
>TRBD2|TRBV29-1|TRBJ2-7|-
CSARRESSYEQYF
TGCAGCGCTCGGCGGGAGAGCTCCTACGAGCAGTACTTC
>-|TRBV6-5|TRBJ2-3|-
CASSYAGITDTQYF
TGTGCCAGCAGTTACGCGGGAATAACAGATACGCAGTATTTT
>TRBD1|TRBV11-1|TRBJ2-3|-
CASSVTGGANRLTQYF
TGTGCCAGCAGCGTAACAGGGGGCGCGAACAGGCTGACGCAGTATTTT
>TRBD2|TRBV5-1|TRBJ2-3|once
CASREWGGSTDTQYF
TGCGCCAGCAGGGAGTGGGGGGGTAGCACAGATACGCAGTATTTT
>-|TRBV5-6|TRBJ2-7|-
CASSRRADSYEQYF
TGTGCCAGCAGCCGGAGGGCGGATTCCTACGAGCAGTACTTC
>-|TRBV7-6|TRBJ2-2|-
CAWTETNTGELFF
TGTGCCTGGACAGAGACGAACACCGGGGAGCTGTTTTTT
>-|TRBV7-6|TRBJ2-1|few
CASSPSIVGGYNEQFF
TGTGCCAGCAGCCCATCGATAGTGGGGGGCTACAATGAGCAGTTCTTC
>-|TRBV5-1|TRBJ2-3|-
CASSWGNSGGASDTQYF
TGCGCCAGCAGCTGGGGGAATAGTGGGGGGGCCTCAGATACGCAGTATTTT
>-|TRBV9|TRBJ1-2|-
CASSVALTVDYNYGYTF
TGTGCCAGCAGCGTAGCTCTGACAGTAGATTATAACTATGGCTACACCTTC
>-|TRBV7-2|TRBJ2-1|-
CASSPGVRSQFF
TGTGCCAGCAGCCCAGGCGTAAGATCTCAGTTCTTC
>-|TRBV5-4|TRBJ1-2|-
CASSFRRGNYGYTF
TGTGCCAGCAGCTTTCGGAGGGGAAACTATGGCTACACCTTC
>TRBD1|TRBV7-9|TRBJ2-7|-
CASLRGTGPYEQYF
TGTGCCAGCCTTAGGGGGACAGGCCCCTACGAGCAGTACTTC
>TRBD2|TRBV9|TRBJ2-5|-
CASSPAGTSREKYF
TGTGCCAGCAGCCCAGCCGGGACTAGCAGGGAAAAGTACTTC
>TRBD2|TRBV28|TRBJ2-3|-
CASTPRGASGNPDTQYF
TGTGCCAGCACCCCTCGGGGGGCTAGCGGGAACCCAGATACGCAGTATTTT
>-|TRBV2|TRBJ2-7|few
CASQGSSYEQYF
TGTGCCAGCCAGGGGAGCTCCTACGAGCAGTACTTC
>TRBD1|TRBV5-1|TRBJ1-1|-
CASSFGGTGSLGAFF
TGCGCCAGCAGCTTTGGCGGGACAGGGTCGCTCGGAGCTTTCTTT
>-|TRBV5-1|TRBJ1-1|-
CASSLGQPWAAFF
TGCGCCAGCAGCTTGGGGCAGCCATGGGCGGCTTTCTTT
>TRBD2|TRBV19|TRBJ2-7|-
CASGAREGAYEQYF
TGTGCCAGTGGGGCCCGGGAGGGCGCGTACGAGCAGTACTTC
>-|TRBV2|TRBJ2-7|once
CASSWDTQIGYEQYF
TGTGCCAGCAGTTGGGACACACAGATCGGCTACGAGCAGTACTTC
>TRBD2|TRBV30|TRBJ2-1|-
CAWSTHPGLAVSSYNEQFF
TGTGCCTGGAGTACCCACCCCGGACTAGCGGTGAGCTCCTACAATGAGCAGTTCTTC
>TRBD1|TRBV19|TRBJ2-1|-
CASSIEATGGSYNEQFF
TGTGCCAGTAGTATAGAGGCGACAGGGGGATCCTACAATGAGCAGTTCTTC
>-|TRBV27|TRBJ2-7|-
CASSLSSWAYEQYF
TGTGCCAGCAGTTTATCATCCTGGGCCTACGAGCAGTACTTC
>-|TRBV10-1|TRBJ2-7|-
CASSESSIPGDYEQYF
TGCGCCAGCAGTGAGTCTTCCATCCCAGGGGACTACGAGCAGTACTTC
>-|TRBV29-1|TRBJ2-7|-
CSVAGPYEQYF
TGCAGCGTTGCAGGCCCCTACGAGCAGTACTTC
>TRBD2|TRBV10-2|TRBJ2-7|-
CASSDRLAGAVEQYF
TGCGCCAGCAGTGACAGACTAGCGGGGGCGGTCGAGCAGTACTTC
>-|TRBV5-6|TRBJ2-2|-
CASSKRTTRELFF
TGTGCCAGCAGTAAGCGGACCACCAGGGAGCTGTTTTTT
>-|TRBV29-1|TRBJ1-3|-
CSVEDGSYGAKRGGNTIYF
TGCAGCGTTGAAGATGGGTCTTATGGGGCGAAAAGAGGTGGAAACACCATATATTTT
>-|TRBV2|TRBJ1-1|few
CASQDVSEAFF
TGTGCCAGTCAGGATGTCAGTGAAGCTTTCTTT
>TRBD2|TRBV30|TRBJ2-2|few
CAWSAPAGVVTGELFF
TGTGCCTGGAGTGCTCCAGCGGGAGTCGTCACCGGGGAGCTGTTTTTT
>TRBD2|TRBV6-4|TRBJ2-3|-
CASPGPAGLVGFKTYF
TGTGCCAGCCCTGGGCCTGCAGGACTAGTGGGATTTAAGACGTATTTT
>-|TRBV12-5|TRBJ1-1|-
CASGLGGGDTEAFF
TGTGCTAGTGGTTTGGGCGGGGGGGACACTGAAGCTTTCTTT
>TRBD1|TRBV27|TRBJ1-4|-
CASSLGDRDEKLFF
TGTGCCAGCAGTTTAGGGGACAGGGATGAAAAACTGTTTTTT
>TRBD2|TRBV5-6|TRBJ2-1|-
CASSPLAGGDYNEQFF
TGTGCCAGCAGCCCACTAGCGGGAGGGGACTACAATGAGCAGTTCTTC
>-|TRBV6-1|TRBJ2-7|-
CASSEGPGATYEQYF
TGTGCCAGCAGTGAGGGGCCAGGGGCCACCTACGAGCAGTACTTC
>TRBD1|TRBV9|TRBJ1-3|-
CASSSRTGTGNTIYF
TGTGCCAGCAGCTCCCGGACAGGGACTGGAAACACCATATATTTT
>TRBD1|TRBV28|TRBJ1-2|-
CASSPGQGGPYGYTF
TGTGCCAGCAGCCCGGGACAGGGAGGCCCCTATGGCTACACCTTC
>-|TRBV7-9|TRBJ2-2|-
CASSAYLARAEELFF
TGTGCCAGCAGCGCCTACCTGGCCCGCGCGGAGGAGCTGTTTTTT
>TRBD1|TRBV2|TRBJ1-5|-
CASSPGQGSQPQHF
TGTGCCAGCAGCCCGGGACAGGGGAGTCAGCCCCAGCATTTT
>-|TRBV6-6|TRBJ1-5|-
CASSSGREVGQPQHF
TGTGCCAGCAGTTCCGGCAGGGAGGTAGGTCAGCCCCAGCATTTT
>-|TRBV13|TRBJ2-2|-
CASSLGQINTGELFF
TGTGCCAGCAGCCTTGGACAGATCAACACCGGGGAGCTGTTTTTT
>-|TRBV29-1|TRBJ1-6|-
CSVQVTVNSPLHF
TGCAGCGTCCAGGTGACGGTTAATTCACCCCTCCACTTT
>-|TRBV18|TRBJ1-1|-
CASLITGNTEAFF
TGTGCCAGCCTCATCACAGGGAACACTGAAGCTTTCTTT